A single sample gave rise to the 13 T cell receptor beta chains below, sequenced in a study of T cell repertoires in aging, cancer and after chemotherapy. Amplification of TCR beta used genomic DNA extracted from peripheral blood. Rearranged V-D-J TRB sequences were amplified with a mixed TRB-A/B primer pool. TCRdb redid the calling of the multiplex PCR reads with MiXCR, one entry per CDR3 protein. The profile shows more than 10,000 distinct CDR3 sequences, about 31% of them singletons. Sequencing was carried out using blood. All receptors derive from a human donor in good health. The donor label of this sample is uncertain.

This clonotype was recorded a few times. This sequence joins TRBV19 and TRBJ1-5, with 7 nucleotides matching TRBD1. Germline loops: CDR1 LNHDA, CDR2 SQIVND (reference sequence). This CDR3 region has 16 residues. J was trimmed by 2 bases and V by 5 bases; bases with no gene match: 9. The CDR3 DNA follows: TGTGCCAGTAGTCCCATCCAGGGGGGCCGCAATCAGCCCCAGCATTTT. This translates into CASSPIQGGRNQPQHF. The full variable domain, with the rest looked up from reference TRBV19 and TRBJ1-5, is DGGITQSPKYLFRKEGQNVTLSCEQNLNHDAMYWYRQDPGQGLRLIYYSQIVNDFQKGDIAEGYSVSREKKESFPLTVTSAQKNPTAFYLCASSPIQGGRNQPQHFGDGTRLSIL.

Written as DNA, the CDR3 is TGTGCCAGCTCACCGTCGACAGTATTTATGGAGCAGTACTTC. It translates to CASSPSTVFMEQYF. The genes are TRBV18 and TRBJ2-7, with a tentative D call TRBD1 (5 bases). Germline CDR1 is KGHSH and CDR2 is LQKENI. This CDR3 contains 14 residues. Deletions cut 3 bases from V and 7 bases from J, with 16 bases between.

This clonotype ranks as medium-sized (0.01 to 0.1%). This CDR3 is CSVSDGPTNEKLFF. CDR3 nucleotides: TGCAGCGTTTCAGACGGCCCAACTAATGAAAAACTGTTTTTT. The J gene is TRBJ1-4, the V gene TRBV29-1; D is ambiguous. The CDR3 spans 14 residues. Germline CDR1 reads SQVTM; CDR2 reads ANQGSEA. Trimming pared 5 bases from V and 0 bases from J, leaving 10 bases between.

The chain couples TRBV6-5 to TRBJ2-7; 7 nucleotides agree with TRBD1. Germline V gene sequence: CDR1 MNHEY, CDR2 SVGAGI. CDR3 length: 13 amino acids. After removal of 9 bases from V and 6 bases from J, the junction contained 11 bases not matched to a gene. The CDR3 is CASVQGNIGEQYF. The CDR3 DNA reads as TGTGCCAGTGTACAGGGGAATATCGGCGAGCAGTACTTC.

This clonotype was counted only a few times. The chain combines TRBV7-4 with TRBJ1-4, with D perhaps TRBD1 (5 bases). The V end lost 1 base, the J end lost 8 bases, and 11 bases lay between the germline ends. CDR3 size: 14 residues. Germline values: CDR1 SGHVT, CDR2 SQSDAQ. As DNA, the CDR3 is TGTGCCAGCAGCTTAGTGCAGGGCCGGGAAAAACTGTTTTTT. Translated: CASSLVQGREKLFF.

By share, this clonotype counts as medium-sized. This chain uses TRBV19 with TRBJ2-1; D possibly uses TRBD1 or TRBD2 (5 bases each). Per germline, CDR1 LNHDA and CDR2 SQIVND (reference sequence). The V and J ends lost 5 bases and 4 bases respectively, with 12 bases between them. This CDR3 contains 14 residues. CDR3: CASSASWGYNEQFF. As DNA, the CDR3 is TGTGCCAGTAGTGCCTCTTGGGGGTACAATGAGCAGTTCTTC.

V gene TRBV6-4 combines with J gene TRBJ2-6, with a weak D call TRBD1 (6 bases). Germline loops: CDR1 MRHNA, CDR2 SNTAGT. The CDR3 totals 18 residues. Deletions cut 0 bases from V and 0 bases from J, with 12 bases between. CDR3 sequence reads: CASSDSGTSGSGANVLTF. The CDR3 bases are TGTGCCAGCAGTGACTCAGGGACATCCGGCTCTGGGGCCAACGTCCTGACTTTC.

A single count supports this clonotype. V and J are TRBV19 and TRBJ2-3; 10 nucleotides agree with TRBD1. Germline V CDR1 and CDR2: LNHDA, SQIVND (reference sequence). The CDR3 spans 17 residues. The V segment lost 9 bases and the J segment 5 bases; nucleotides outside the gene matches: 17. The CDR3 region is CASQYSRDRGPQDTQYF. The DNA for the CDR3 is TGTGCCAGCCAGTATTCCCGGGACAGGGGCCCCCAAGATACGCAGTATTTT.

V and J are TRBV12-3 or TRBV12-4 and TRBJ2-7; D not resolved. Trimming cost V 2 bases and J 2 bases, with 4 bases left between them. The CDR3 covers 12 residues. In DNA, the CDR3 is TGTGCCAGCAGTTTATTCCCCTACGAGCAGTACTTC. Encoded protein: CASSLFPYEQYF.

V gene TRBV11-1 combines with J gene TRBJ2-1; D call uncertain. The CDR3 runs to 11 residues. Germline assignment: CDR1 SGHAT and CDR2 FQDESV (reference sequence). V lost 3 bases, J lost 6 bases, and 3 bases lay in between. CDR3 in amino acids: CASSFSNEQFF. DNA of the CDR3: TGTGCCAGCAGCTTTAGCAATGAGCAGTTCTTC.

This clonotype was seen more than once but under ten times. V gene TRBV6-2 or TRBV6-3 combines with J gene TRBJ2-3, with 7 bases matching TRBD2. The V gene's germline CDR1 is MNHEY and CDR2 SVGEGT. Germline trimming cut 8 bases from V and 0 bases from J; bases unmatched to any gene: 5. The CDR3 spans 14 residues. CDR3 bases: TGTGCCAGCCGCCGGCGGGAGAGCACAGATACGCAGTATTTT. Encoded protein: CASRRRESTDTQYF.

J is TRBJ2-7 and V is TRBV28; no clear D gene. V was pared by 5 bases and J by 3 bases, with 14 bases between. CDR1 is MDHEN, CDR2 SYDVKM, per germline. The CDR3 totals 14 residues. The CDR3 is CASSPHPLSYEQYF. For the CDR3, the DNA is TGTGCCAGCAGTCCCCATCCCCTTAGCTACGAGCAGTACTTC.

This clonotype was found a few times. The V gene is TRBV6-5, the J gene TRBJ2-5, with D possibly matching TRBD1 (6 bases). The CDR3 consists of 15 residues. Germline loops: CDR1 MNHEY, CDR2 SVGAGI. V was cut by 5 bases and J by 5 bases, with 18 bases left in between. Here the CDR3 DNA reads TGTGCCAGCAGTGGGACAAGTTGGAGTGGGGAGACCCAGTACTTC. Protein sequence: CASSGTSWSGETQYF.